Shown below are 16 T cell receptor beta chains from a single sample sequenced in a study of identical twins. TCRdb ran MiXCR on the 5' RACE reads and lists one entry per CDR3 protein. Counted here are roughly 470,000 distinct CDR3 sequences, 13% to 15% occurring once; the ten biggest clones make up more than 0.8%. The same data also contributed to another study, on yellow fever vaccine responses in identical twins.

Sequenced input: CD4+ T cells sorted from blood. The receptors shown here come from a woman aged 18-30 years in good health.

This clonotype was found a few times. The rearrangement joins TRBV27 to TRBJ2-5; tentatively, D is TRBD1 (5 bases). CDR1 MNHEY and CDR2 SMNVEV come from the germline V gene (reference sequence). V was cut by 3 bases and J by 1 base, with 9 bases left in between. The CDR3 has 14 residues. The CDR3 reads CASSFTGRQETQYF. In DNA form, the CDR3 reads TGTGCCAGCAGTTTCACAGGCCGCCAAGAGACCCAGTACTTC.

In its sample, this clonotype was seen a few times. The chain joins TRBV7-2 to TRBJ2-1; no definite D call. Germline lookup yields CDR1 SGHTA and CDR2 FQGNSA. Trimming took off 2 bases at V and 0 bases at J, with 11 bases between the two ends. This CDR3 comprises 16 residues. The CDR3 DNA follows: TGTGCCAGCAGCTTAAGGACCTGGAGCTCCTACAATGAGCAGTTCTTC. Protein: CASSLRTWSSYNEQFF.

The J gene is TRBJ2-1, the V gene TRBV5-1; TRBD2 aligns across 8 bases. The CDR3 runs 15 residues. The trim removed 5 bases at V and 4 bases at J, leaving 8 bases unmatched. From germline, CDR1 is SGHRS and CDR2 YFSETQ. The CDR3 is CASRYSGTPYNEQFF. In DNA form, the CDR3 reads TGCGCCAGCAGGTATAGCGGGACCCCATACAATGAGCAGTTCTTC.

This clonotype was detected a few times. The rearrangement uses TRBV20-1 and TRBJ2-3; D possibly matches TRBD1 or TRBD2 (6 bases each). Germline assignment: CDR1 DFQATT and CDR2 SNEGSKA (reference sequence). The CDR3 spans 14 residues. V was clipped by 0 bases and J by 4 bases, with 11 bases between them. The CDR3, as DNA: TGCAGTGCTAGAGATCGCCGGGGGCCAGATACGCAGTATTTT. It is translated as CSARDRRGPDTQYF.

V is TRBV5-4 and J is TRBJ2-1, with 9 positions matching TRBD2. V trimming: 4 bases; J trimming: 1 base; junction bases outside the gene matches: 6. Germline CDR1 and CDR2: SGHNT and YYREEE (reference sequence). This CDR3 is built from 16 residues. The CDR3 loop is CASSQGAGGSYNEQFF. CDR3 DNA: TGTGCCAGCAGCCAGGGAGCGGGAGGATCCTACAATGAGCAGTTCTTC.

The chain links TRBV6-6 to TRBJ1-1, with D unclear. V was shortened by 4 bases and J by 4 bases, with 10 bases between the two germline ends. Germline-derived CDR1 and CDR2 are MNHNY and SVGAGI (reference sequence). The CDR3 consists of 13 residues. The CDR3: CASSFVLGTEAFF. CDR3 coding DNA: TGTGCCAGCAGTTTTGTGCTTGGCACTGAAGCTTTCTTT.

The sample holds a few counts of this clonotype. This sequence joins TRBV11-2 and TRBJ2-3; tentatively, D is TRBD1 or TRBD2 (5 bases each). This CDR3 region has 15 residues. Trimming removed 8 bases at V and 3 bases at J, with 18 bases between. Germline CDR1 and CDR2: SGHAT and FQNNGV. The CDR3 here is CASAGRRGRTDTQYF. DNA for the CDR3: TGTGCCAGCGCTGGGAGAAGGGGCAGGACAGATACGCAGTATTTT.

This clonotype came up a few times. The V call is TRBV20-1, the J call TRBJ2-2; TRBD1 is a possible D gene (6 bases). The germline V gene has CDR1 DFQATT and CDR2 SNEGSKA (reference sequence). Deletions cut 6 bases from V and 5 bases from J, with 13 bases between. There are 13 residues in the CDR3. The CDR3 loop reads CSARGRRTGELFF. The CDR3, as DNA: TGCAGTGCCAGGGGCAGGAGGACCGGGGAGCTGTTTTTT.

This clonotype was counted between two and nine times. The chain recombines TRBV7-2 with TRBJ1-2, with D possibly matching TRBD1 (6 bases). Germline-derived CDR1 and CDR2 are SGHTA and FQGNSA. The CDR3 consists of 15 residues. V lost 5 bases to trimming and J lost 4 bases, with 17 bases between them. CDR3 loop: CASSPVGGVSYGYTF. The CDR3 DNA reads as TGTGCCAGCAGCCCTGTAGGGGGGGTTAGCTATGGCTACACCTTC.

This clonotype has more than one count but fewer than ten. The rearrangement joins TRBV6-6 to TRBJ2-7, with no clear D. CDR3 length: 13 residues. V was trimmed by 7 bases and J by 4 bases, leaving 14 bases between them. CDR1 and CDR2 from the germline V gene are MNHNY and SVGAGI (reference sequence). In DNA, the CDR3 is TGTGCCAGCACCAGGAGTGGGGATTACGAGCAGTACTTC. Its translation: CASTRSGDYEQYF.

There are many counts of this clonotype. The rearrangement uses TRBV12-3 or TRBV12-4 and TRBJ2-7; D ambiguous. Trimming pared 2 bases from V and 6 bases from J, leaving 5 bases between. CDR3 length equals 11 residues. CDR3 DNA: TGTGCCAGCAGTTTAAGAGGCGAGCAGTACTTC. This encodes CASSLRGEQYF.

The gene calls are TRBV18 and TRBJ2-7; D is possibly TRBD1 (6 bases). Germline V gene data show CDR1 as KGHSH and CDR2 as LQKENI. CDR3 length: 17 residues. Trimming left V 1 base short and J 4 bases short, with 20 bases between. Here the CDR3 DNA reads TGTGCCAGCTCACCACGCGAACAGGGAATACTTGGGTACGAGCAGTACTTC. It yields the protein CASSPREQGILGYEQYF.

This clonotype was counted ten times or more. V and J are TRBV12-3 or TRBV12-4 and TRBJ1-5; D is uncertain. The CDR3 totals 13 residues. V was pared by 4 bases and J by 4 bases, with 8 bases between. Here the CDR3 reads CASSSQLNQPQHF. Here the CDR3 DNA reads TGTGCCAGCAGTTCCCAGCTAAATCAGCCCCAGCATTTT.

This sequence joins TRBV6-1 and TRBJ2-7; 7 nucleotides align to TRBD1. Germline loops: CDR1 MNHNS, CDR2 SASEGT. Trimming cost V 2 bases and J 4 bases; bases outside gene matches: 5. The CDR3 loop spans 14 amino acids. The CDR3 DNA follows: TGTGCCAGCAGTGAAATGGACAGGTCGTACGAGCAGTACTTC. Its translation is CASSEMDRSYEQYF.

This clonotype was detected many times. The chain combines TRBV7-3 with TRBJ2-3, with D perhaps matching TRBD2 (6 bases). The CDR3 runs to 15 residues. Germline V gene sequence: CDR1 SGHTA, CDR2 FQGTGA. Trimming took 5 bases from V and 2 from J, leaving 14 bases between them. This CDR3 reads CASSQLWDSTDTQYF. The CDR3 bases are TGTGCCAGCAGCCAATTGTGGGACTCCACAGATACGCAGTATTTT.

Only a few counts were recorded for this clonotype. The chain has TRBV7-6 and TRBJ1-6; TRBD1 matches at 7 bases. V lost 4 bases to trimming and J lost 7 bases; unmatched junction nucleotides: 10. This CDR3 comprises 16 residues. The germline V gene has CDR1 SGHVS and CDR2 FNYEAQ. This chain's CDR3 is CASSSRPGQQNSPLHF. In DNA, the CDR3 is TGTGCCAGCAGCTCCCGCCCGGGACAGCAAAATTCACCCCTCCACTTT.